This paragraph covers one T cell receptor (beta chain) sequence. Its specificity is not known. The protocol was immunoSEQ multiplex PCR, while the TCRdb copy is restricted to in-frame clones and leaves out a portion. The sample comprises around 350,000 clones, 92% of which are singletons, and about 3.8% rests with the top ten. The source of the sample is a study of Ad26.COV2.S vaccination and SARS-CoV-2 variants. Germline V gene lookup returns CDR1 SGHTA and CDR2 FQGNSA. The CDR3 contains 15 residues. V trimming: 5 bases; J trimming: 4 bases; junction bases outside the gene matches: 6. Study-level findings and limits: Total T cell responses, in the TCR breadth and depth analyses, may have been underestimated.

V gene TRBV7-2 combines with J gene TRBJ1-5, with 9 nucleotides matching TRBD1. Sequencing was performed on peripheral blood, taken after recovery from COVID-19. This clonotype was obtained from a human donor who had recovered from COVID-19. The CDR3 DNA reads as TGTGCCAGCAGCCTACAGGGACAGGGAAATCAGCCCCAGCATTTT. Protein sequence: CASSLQGQGNQPQHF.